This T cell receptor beta chain was obtained from a study of T-cell memory formation after mild COVID-19. Study-level findings and limits: The appearance of some responding clones in pre-infection memory suggested that cross-reactive memory joined. Nothing showed for sure that second-wave clones peaking on day 37 were SARS-CoV-2 specific. Clones that contracted from day 15 to 85 had balanced CD4/CD8; later expanders were CD4+ biased.

Trimming cost V 3 bases and J 7 bases; bases outside gene matches: 4. The CDR3 length is 14 residues. Germline loops: CDR1 MNHEY, CDR2 SMNVEV (reference sequence). This clonotype occurred a few times. Its matching antigen is unknown. TCRdb re-derived calls from the 5' RACE reads in MiXCR, one entry per CDR3 protein. The sample lists under 50,000 distinct CDR3 sequences; about 28% were seen once. The clonotype was recovered from a man in his late teens or twenties who had mild COVID-19 (a few samples of this study predate the infection). Cell type and time point are not known. Material for sequencing was PBMCs or a T cell subset sorted from them (not recorded which). V gene TRBV27 combines with J gene TRBJ2-3, with TRBD1 matching over 10 bases. CDR3 loop: CASSLRDRGHTQYF. CDR3 nucleotide sequence: TGTGCCAGCAGTTTGCGGGACAGGGGACATACGCAGTATTTT.